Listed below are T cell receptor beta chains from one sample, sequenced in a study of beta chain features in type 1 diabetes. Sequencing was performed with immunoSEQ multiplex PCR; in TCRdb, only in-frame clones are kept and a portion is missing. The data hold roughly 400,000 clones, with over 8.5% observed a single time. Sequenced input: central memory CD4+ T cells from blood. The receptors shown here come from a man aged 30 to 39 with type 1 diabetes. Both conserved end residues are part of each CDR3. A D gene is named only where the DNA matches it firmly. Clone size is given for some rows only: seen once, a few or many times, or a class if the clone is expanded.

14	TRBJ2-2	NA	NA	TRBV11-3	CASSLNRDAGELFF	TGTGCCAGCAGCTTAAATCGGGATGCCGGGGAGCTGTTTTTT
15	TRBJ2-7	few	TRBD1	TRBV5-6	CASSLDVQGPYEQYF	TGTGCCAGCAGCTTGGATGTACAGGGGCCCTACGAGCAGTACTTC
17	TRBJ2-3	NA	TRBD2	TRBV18	CASSPPGLARGTDTQYF	TGTGCCAGCTCACCCCCGGGACTAGCGAGGGGCACAGATACGCAGTATTTT
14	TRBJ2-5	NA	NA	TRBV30	CAWSVQGPQETQYF	TGTGCCTGGAGTGTACAGGGACCACAAGAGACCCAGTACTTC
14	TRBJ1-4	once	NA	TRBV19	CASSMEGGPEKLFF	TGTGCCAGTAGTATGGAGGGCGGGCCGGAAAAACTGTTTTTT
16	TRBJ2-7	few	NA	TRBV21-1	CASSASRFRTPNEQYF	TGTGCCAGCAGCGCCAGTCGTTTTCGGACTCCCAACGAGCAGTACTTC
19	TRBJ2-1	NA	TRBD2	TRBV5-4	CAGSNRGGASGRTYNEQFF	TGTGCCGGCAGCAATAGAGGGGGAGCTAGCGGGAGGACCTACAATGAGCAGTTCTTC
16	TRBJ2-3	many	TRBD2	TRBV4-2	CASSQGGLAGGDTQYF	TGTGCCAGCAGCCAAGGGGGACTAGCGGGCGGGGATACGCAGTATTTT
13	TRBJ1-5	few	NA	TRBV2	CASSGQPHQPQHF	TGTGCCAGCAGTGGACAGCCCCATCAGCCCCAGCATTTT
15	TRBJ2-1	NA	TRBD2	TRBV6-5	CASSYRGLKNNEQFF	TGTGCCAGCAGTTACCGGGGACTAAAGAACAATGAGCAGTTCTTC
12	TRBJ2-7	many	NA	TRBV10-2	CASSPESYEQYF	TGCGCCAGCAGTCCCGAATCCTACGAGCAGTACTTC
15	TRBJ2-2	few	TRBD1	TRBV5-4	CASSGKDRGTGELFF	TGTGCCAGCAGCGGCAAGGACAGGGGCACCGGGGAGCTGTTTTTT
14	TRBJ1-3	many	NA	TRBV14	CASSVQASGNTIYF	TGTGCCAGCAGCGTACAGGCGTCTGGAAACACCATATATTTT
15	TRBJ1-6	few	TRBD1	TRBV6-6	CASSYSSPQGTPLHF	TGTGCCAGCAGTTACTCGTCCCCACAGGGGACACCCCTCCACTTT
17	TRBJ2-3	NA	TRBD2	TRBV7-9	CASSPWTSGRLTDTQYF	TGTGCCAGCAGCCCCTGGACTAGCGGGAGGCTCACAGATACGCAGTATTTT
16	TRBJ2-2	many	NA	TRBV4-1	CASSRRAVANTGELFF	TGCGCCAGCAGCCGCCGGGCCGTTGCGAACACCGGGGAGCTGTTTTTT
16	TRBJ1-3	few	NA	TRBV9	CASSVGGQFSGNTIYF	TGTGCCAGCAGCGTCGGGGGTCAGTTCTCTGGAAACACCATATATTTT
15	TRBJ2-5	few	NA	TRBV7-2	CASSPNGARQETQYF	TGTGCCAGCAGCCCGAATGGGGCGAGGCAAGAGACCCAGTACTTC
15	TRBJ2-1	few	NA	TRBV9	CASTTGTYSYNEQFF	TGTGCCAGCACCACCGGGACCTACTCCTACAATGAGCAGTTCTTC
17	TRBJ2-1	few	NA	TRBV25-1	CASSALDRGGSYNEQFF	TGTGCCAGCAGTGCCCTCGACCGAGGAGGCTCCTACAATGAGCAGTTCTTC
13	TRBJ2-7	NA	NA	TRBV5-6	CASSLVDSYEQYF	TGTGCCAGCAGCTTGGTGGATTCCTACGAGCAGTACTTC
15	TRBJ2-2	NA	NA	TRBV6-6	CASSLADQNTGELFF	TGTGCCAGCAGTTTGGCGGACCAGAACACCGGGGAGCTGTTTTTT
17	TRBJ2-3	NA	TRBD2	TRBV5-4	CASSLGLADLSTDTQYF	TGTGCCAGCAGCTTGGGACTAGCGGACCTAAGCACAGATACGCAGTATTTT
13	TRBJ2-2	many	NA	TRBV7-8	CASAYRDIRELFF	TGTGCCTCCGCTTATAGGGACATTCGAGAGCTGTTTTTT
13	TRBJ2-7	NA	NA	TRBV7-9	CASSIPPLYEQYF	TGTGCCAGCAGCATCCCCCCCCTATACGAGCAGTACTTC
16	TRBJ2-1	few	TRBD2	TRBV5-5	CASSLAAGAGWNEQFF	TGTGCCAGCAGCTTGGCGGCGGGAGCCGGGTGGAATGAGCAGTTCTTC
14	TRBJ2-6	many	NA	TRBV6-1	CASSEGFGANVLTF	TGTGCCAGCAGTGAAGGCTTTGGGGCCAACGTCCTGACTTTC
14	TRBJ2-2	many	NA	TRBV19	CASSIEPSWGELFF	TGTGCCAGTAGTATAGAGCCGTCCTGGGGGGAGCTGTTTTTT
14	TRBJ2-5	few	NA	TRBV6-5	CASNDRRGEETQYF	TGTGCCAGCAACGACAGGCGCGGGGAAGAGACCCAGTACTTC
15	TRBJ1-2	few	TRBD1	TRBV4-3	CASSQVGGGGYGYTF	TGCGCCAGCAGCCAAGTCGGAGGGGGCGGCTATGGCTACACCTTC
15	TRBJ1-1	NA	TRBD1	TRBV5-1	CASSLQGTGGEGAFF	TGCGCCAGCAGCTTGCAAGGGACAGGGGGCGAAGGGGCTTTCTTT
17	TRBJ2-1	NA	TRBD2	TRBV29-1	CSVRTSGRRSSYNEQFF	TGCAGCGTTAGGACTAGCGGGAGAAGGAGCTCCTACAATGAGCAGTTCTTC
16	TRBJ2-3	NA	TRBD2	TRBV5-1	CASIPGQRESRDTQYF	TGCGCCAGCATTCCCGGGCAGCGGGAGAGTAGAGATACGCAGTATTTT
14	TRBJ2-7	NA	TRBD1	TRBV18	CASSPGTGAFEQYF	TGTGCCAGCTCACCCGGGACAGGGGCCTTCGAGCAGTACTTC
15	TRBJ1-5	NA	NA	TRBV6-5	CASSQDRHSNQPQHF	TGTGCCAGCAGTCAAGACAGGCATAGCAATCAGCCCCAGCATTTT
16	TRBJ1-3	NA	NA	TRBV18	CASSPVLGESGNTIYF	TGTGCCAGCTCACCCGTCTTGGGCGAGTCTGGAAACACCATATATTTT
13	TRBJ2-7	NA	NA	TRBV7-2	CASSLGASYEQYF	TGTGCCAGCAGCTTAGGGGCCTCCTACGAGCAGTACTTC
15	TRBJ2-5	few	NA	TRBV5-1	CASSLGLQGEETQYF	TGCGCCAGCAGCTTAGGTCTCCAGGGTGAGGAGACCCAGTACTTC
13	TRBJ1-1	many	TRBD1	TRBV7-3	CASSRTGRTEAFF	TGTGCCAGCAGCCGGACAGGGCGCACTGAAGCTTTCTTT
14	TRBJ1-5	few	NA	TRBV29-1	CSVEDRRSGQPQHF	TGCAGCGTTGAAGATCGCAGGTCCGGTCAGCCCCAGCATTTT
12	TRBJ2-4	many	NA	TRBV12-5	CALWETPNIQYF	TGTGCCCTCTGGGAGACCCCAAACATTCAGTACTTC
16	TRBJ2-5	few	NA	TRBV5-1	CASSLAGGVIKETQYF	TGCGCCAGCAGCTTGGCCGGGGGAGTGATCAAAGAGACCCAGTACTTC
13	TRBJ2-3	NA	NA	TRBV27	CASSDYPPDTQYF	TGTGCCAGCAGTGATTACCCCCCAGATACGCAGTATTTT
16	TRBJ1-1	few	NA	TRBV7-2	CASSHGGPRGGTEAFF	TGCGCCAGCAGCCATGGGGGACCCCGCGGGGGCACTGAAGCTTTCTTT
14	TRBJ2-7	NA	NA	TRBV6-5	CASIRGVGSYEQYF	TGTGCCAGCATTAGGGGCGTTGGTTCCTACGAGCAGTACTTC
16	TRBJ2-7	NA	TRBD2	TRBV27	CASSFDSGRAVYEQYF	TGTGCCAGCAGTTTTGATAGCGGGAGGGCGGTCTACGAGCAGTACTTC
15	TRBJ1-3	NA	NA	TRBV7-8	CASSLDRVSGNTIYF	TGTGCCAGCAGCTTAGACAGGGTGTCCGGAAACACCATATATTTT
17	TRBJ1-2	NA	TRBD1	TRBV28	CASRTGQGGISNYGYTF	TGTGCCAGCAGGACGGGACAGGGGGGGATTTCTAACTATGGCTACACCTTC
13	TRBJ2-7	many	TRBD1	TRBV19	CASSETGRYEQYF	TGTGCCAGTAGCGAGACAGGGCGCTACGAGCAGTACTTC
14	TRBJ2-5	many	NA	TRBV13	CASSKGRPLGTQYF	TGTGCCAGCAGCAAGGGACGCCCATTGGGGACCCAGTACTTC
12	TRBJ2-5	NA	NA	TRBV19	CASGGQVETQYF	TGTGCCAGTGGGGGACAAGTGGAGACCCAGTACTTC
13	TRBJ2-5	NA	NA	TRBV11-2	CASSLQRWETQYF	TGTGCCAGCAGCCTACAGAGGTGGGAGACCCAGTACTTC
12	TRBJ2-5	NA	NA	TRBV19	CASSKGRETQYF	TGTGCCAGTAGTAAGGGACGCGAGACCCAGTACTTC
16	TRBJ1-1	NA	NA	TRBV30	CAWSVFQMSLGGKAFF	TGTGCCTGGAGTGTATTTCAGATGTCTCTGGGGGGGAAAGCTTTCTTT